One and the same sample provided the 9 T cell receptor beta chains below, sequenced in a study of human T cells and chemical hapten exposure (dated by TCRdb to about 2021). The sample's time point label, in plain terms: pre-sensitization, week 0. The treatment or condition label corresponds to: therapeutic diphenylcyclopropenone sensitization with weekly scalp DPC. Library prep was done by RACE. Sequencing used a NextSeq 500. The raw public reads went through TCRdb reprocessing: fastp at Q25, MiXCR clone calling, in-frame beta chains kept. Rows are unified per CDR3 protein, each entry keeping the most common DNA and genes. The sample table shows approximately 370,000 distinct CDR3 sequences, and around 5.5% are seen once. About 8.7% of the sample is in the top ten clones. The sample in question was whole blood, obtained in connection with sensitization to the hapten diphenylcyclopropenone (DPC). The receptor source for this set is a woman younger than 35 with alopecia areata. Some clones in this sample may be carry-over from other donors' samples.

The table lists this clonotype with many counts. J is TRBJ1-1 and V is TRBV7-2; D uncertain. The germline gives CDR1 SGHTA, CDR2 FQGNSA. Trimming removed 3 bases at V and 1 base at J, with 9 bases between. The CDR3 length is 14 residues. CDR3 nucleotides: TGTGCCAGCAGCTTTACATATCAGAACACTGAAGCTTTCTTT. Protein: CASSFTYQNTEAFF.

This chain uses TRBV7-2 with TRBJ1-2; unclear D gene. Germline lookup yields CDR1 SGHTA and CDR2 FQGNSA. Trimming took off 1 base at V and 8 bases at J, with 8 bases between the two ends. The CDR3 is made up of 12 amino acids. The CDR3 region is CASSLEGWGYTF. DNA for the CDR3: TGTGCCAGCAGCTTAGAGGGATGGGGCTACACCTTC.

V gene TRBV6-2 or TRBV6-3 combines with J gene TRBJ2-7; no clear D gene. The CDR3 is made up of 16 amino acids. Germline V gene lookup returns CDR1 MNHEY and CDR2 SVGEGT. Trimming left V 3 bases short and J 1 base short, with 16 bases between. Here the CDR3 DNA reads TGTGCCAGCAGTTATCGAGGTCGTCACAGATCCTACGAGCAGTACTTC. Translated: CASSYRGRHRSYEQYF.

V gene TRBV28 combines with J gene TRBJ2-7; 12 bases align to TRBD1. CDR3 length: 15 residues. V was pared by 8 bases and J by 6 bases, with 11 bases of the junction left unmatched. The germline V gene has CDR1 MDHEN and CDR2 SYDVKM. The CDR3: CASGDPGQGATEQYF. CDR3 sequence (DNA): TGTGCCAGCGGAGATCCGGGACAGGGGGCGACCGAGCAGTACTTC.

Many counts were recorded for this clonotype. The J gene is TRBJ2-2, the V gene TRBV7-2; possible D gene TRBD2, 6 bases. The germline V gene has CDR1 SGHTA and CDR2 FQGNSA. V was shortened by 3 bases and J by 13 bases, with 9 bases between the two germline ends. This CDR3 comprises 11 residues. The CDR3 bases are TGTGCCAGCAGCTTGGGAGGATGGCTGTTTTTT. Amino acids: CASSLGGWLFF.

This clonotype was detected many times. The chain is built from TRBV9 and TRBJ2-3; a weak D match, TRBD2 (6 bases). This CDR3 is built from 15 residues. The germline V gene encodes CDR1 SGDLS and CDR2 YYNGEE. The ends were cut back, 0 bases at V and 6 bases at J, with 14 bases in the middle. The CDR3 region has the DNA TGTGCCAGCAGCGTAGGCGGGGTCTACGGGGATACGCAGTATTTT. Encoded protein: CASSVGGVYGDTQYF.

This clonotype has just a few counts. The rearrangement joins TRBV3-1 to TRBJ2-2; no clear D gene. V shed 0 bases and J shed 5 bases, with 16 bases lying between them. The CDR3 extends over 17 amino acids. CDR1 LGHDT and CDR2 YNNKEL come from the germline V gene (reference sequence). CDR3 nucleotides: TGTGCCAGCAGCCAAGAATCTCAGGTTGTGGGGACCGGGGAGCTGTTTTTT. It is translated as CASSQESQVVGTGELFF.

This clonotype showed up just a few times. The V and J genes are TRBV5-4 and TRBJ1-6; D gene ambiguous. V lost 0 bases to trimming and J lost 9 bases, with 7 bases between them. Germline V gives CDR1 SGHNT, CDR2 YYREEE (reference sequence). CDR3 length: 13 residues. The CDR3 protein is CASSLVQPSPLHF. The CDR3 region has the DNA TGTGCCAGCAGCTTGGTACAGCCTTCACCCCTCCACTTT. Complete variable domain (other parts from reference TRBV5-4 and TRBJ1-6): ETGVTQSPTHLIKTRGQQVTLRCSSQSGHNTVSWYQQALGQGPQFIFQYYREEENGRGNFPPRFSGLQFPNYSSELNVNALELDDSALYLCASSLVQPSPLHFGNGTRLTVT.

In this sample, this clonotype turned up a few times. CDR3 nucleotide sequence: TGTGCCAGCAGCTTTGATCTGGGGGGCAATCAGCCCCAGCATTTT. Encoded protein: CASSFDLGGNQPQHF. The chain employs TRBV7-2 and TRBJ1-5; D possibly corresponds to TRBD1 (5 bases). The CDR3 is made up of 15 amino acids. Germline V gene lookup returns CDR1 SGHTA and CDR2 FQGNSA. Trimming stripped 3 bases from V and 2 bases from J, with 11 bases between.